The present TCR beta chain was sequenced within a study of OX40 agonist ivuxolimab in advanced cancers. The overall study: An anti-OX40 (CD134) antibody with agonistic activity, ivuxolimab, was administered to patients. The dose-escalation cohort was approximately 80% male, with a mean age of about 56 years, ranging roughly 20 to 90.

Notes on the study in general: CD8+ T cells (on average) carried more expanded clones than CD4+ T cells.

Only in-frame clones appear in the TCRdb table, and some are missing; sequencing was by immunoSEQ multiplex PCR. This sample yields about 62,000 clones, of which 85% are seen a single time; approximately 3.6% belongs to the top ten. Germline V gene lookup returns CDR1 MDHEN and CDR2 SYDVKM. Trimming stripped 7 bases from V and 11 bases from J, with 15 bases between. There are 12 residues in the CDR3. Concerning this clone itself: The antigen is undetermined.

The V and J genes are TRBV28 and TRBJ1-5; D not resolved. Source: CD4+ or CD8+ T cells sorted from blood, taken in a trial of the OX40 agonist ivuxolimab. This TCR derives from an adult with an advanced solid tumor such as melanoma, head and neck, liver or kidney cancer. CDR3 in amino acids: CASTSPPVTQHF. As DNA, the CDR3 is TGTGCCAGCACCTCGCCTCCAGTGACCCAGCATTTT.